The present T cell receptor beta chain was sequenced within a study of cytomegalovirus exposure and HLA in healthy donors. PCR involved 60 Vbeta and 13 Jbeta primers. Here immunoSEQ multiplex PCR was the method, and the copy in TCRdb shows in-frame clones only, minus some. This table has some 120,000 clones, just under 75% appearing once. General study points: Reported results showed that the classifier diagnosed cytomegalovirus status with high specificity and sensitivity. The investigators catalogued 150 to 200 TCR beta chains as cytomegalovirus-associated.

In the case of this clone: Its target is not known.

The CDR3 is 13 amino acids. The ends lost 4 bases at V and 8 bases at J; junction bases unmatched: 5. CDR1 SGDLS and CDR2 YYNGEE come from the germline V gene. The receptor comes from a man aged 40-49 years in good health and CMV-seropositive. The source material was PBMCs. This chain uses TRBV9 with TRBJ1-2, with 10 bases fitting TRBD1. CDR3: CASSQTGGWGYTF. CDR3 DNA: TGTGCCAGCAGCCAGACAGGGGGCTGGGGCTACACCTTC.